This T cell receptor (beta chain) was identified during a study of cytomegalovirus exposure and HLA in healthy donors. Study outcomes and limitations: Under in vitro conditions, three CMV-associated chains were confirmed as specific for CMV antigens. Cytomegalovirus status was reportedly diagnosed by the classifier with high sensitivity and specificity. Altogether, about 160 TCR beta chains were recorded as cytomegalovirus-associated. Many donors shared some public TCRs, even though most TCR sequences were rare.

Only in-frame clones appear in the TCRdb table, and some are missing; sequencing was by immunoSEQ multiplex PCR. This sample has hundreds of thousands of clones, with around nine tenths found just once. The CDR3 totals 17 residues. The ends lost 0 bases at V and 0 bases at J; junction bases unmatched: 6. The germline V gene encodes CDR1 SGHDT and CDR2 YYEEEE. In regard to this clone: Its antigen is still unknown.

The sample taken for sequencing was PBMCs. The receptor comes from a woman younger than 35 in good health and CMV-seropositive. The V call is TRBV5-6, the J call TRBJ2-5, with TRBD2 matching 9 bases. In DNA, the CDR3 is TGTGCCAGCAGCTTGGCGGCTAGCGGGAAGTACCAAGAGACCCAGTACTTC. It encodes CASSLAASGKYQETQYF.